This TCR beta chain is from a study of shared clonotypes between healthy human individuals. Germline loops: CDR1 SGHRS, CDR2 YFSETQ. The CDR3 extends over 14 amino acids. With 4 bases removed from V and 1 base from J, the gap between germline ends came to 11 bases. General study findings and limits: Generally, naive subsets came out with larger estimated richness than memory subsets.

A word on this clone: Its antigen is as yet unknown.

This was a deep-level run. The repertoire was sequenced with immunoSEQ multiplex PCR; TCRdb's copy has only in-frame clones and lacks some. The sample shows more than 1.2 million clones, 98% to 99% of them seen only once. Specimen: naive CD4+ T cells sorted from blood. Subset noted: CD45RA+ positively selected. This rearrangement joins TRBV5-1 to TRBJ1-1; D might be TRBD1 (5 bases). The clonotype was recovered from a man in his thirties or forties in good health. The CDR3 sequence is CASSPGHENTEAFF. Here the CDR3 DNA reads TGCGCCAGCAGCCCCGGACACGAGAACACTGAAGCTTTCTTT.